These 4 T cell receptor beta chains share one sample of origin, sequenced in a study of regulatory T cells in long-lasting Graves disease. Relying on iRepertoire HTBI primers and Arm-PCR of CDR3 regions, the team built TCR beta libraries. TCRdb independently ran MiXCR on the multiplex PCR reads; one entry per CDR3 protein. The sample records 400,000 to 450,000 distinct CDR3 sequences, about 25% being singletons. Time point meaning: persistent/refractory GD, antithyroid drugs over 5 years with positive TRAb. TCR sequences were obtained from RNA taken from PBMCs. The specimen comprised peripheral blood mononuclear cells (PBMCs), sampled when the disease was refractory, from a patient treated with antithyroid drugs. The receptor source for this set is a female donor with Graves disease.

There are a few counts of this clonotype. V gene TRBV30 combines with J gene TRBJ2-7; 11 nucleotides agree with TRBD2. The V gene end was trimmed by 6 bases and the J gene end by 3 bases; junction bases not matched to a gene: 4. The germline CDR1 and CDR2 sequences are GTSNPN and SVGIG (reference sequence). CDR3 length: 13 residues. The CDR3 DNA reads as TGTGCCTGCACTAGCGGGAGAATCTACGAGCAGTACTTC. This codes for CACTSGRIYEQYF.

This clonotype was found many times. V is TRBV6-1 and J is TRBJ1-5; TRBD1 is a possible D gene (6 bases). CDR1 is MNHNS, CDR2 SASEGT, per germline. The CDR3 extends over 14 amino acids. V lost 7 bases and J 2 bases, leaving 12 bases between the germline ends. The DNA for the CDR3 is TGTGCCAGCAAACAGGGTGTGGGCAATCAGCCCCAGCATTTT. Its protein product is CASKQGVGNQPQHF.

The genes are TRBV7-8 and TRBJ1-5, with D possibly being TRBD1 (5 bases). The CDR3 runs to 18 residues. V lost 2 bases to trimming and J lost 0 bases, with 17 bases between them. Per germline, CDR1 SGHVS and CDR2 FQNEAQ. CDR3 in DNA: TGTGCCAGCAGCTTACCCCGGGACGGTCAGTATAGCAATCAGCCCCAGCATTTT. Protein: CASSLPRDGQYSNQPQHF.

The CDR3: CASRDRPGADTQYF. CDR3 DNA sequence: TGTGCCAGCAGAGACAGGCCCGGGGCAGATACGCAGTATTTT. V gene TRBV7-2 combines with J gene TRBJ2-3; possible D gene TRBD1, 6 bases. The V and J ends lost 6 bases and 4 bases respectively, with 14 bases between them. CDR3 length equals 14 residues. Germline loops: CDR1 SGHTA, CDR2 FQGNSA.